This entry lists 10 T cell receptor beta chains sequenced from one sample in a study of T cells in Graves' hyperthyroidism and ophthalmopathy. The source material, RNA transcripts, was used to amplify TCR beta CDR3 regions. The HTBI primer set drove a first-round RT-PCR of the TCR CDR3. TCRdb used MiXCR to reprocess the multiplex PCR reads, holding one entry per CDR3 protein. The table includes some 600,000 distinct CDR3 sequences, about 14% detected once. Sequenced sample: blood. Source of these receptors: a young woman with Graves' hyperthyroidism that later progressed to Graves' ophthalmopathy.

The chain links TRBV12-5 to TRBJ2-1; TRBD2 is a possible D gene (5 bases). The CDR3 length is 13 residues. V lost 6 bases, J lost 2 bases, and 8 bases lay in between. Per the germline V gene, CDR1 is LGHNT and CDR2 is FRNRAP. The CDR3 is CASGHGTYNEQFF. DNA for the CDR3: TGTGCTAGTGGACACGGGACCTACAATGAGCAGTTCTTC.

This chain joins TRBV20-1 and TRBJ1-5; 7 nucleotides match TRBD1. From germline, CDR1 is DFQATT and CDR2 SNEGSKA (reference sequence). CDR3 length equals 15 residues. Losses at the gene ends were 3 bases for V and 3 bases for J; bases not matched to a gene: 8. The CDR3 region has the DNA TGCAGTGCTAGGTCCAGGGGGGTCCTCAATCAGCCCCAGCATTTT. This translates into CSARSRGVLNQPQHF.

In this sample, this clonotype turned up many times. This chain uses TRBV3-1 with TRBJ1-5; D gene ambiguous. Between the trimmed V and J ends, which lost 3 bases and 0 bases, there was a span of 9 bases. Germline V CDR1 and CDR2: LGHDT, YNNKEL (reference sequence). CDR3 length: 15 amino acids. The CDR3: CASSQEPFSNQPQHF. CDR3 nucleotide sequence: TGTGCCAGCAGCCAGGAACCGTTTAGCAATCAGCCCCAGCATTTT.

This clonotype was counted at least ten times. The chain uses TRBV11-2 and TRBJ2-1; TRBD2 matches at 7 bases. CDR1 SGHAT and CDR2 FQNNGV come from the germline V gene. The CDR3 has 17 residues. The V segment lost 8 bases and the J segment 6 bases; nucleotides outside the gene matches: 19. DNA of the CDR3: TGTGCCAGCGCCAATGGTCGGGGAGGGGTTTTGGGCAATGAGCAGTTCTTC. It yields the protein CASANGRGGVLGNEQFF.

At least ten counts were recorded for this clonotype. The chain couples TRBV29-1 to TRBJ2-6; D call uncertain. V was shortened by 4 bases and J by 0 bases, with 10 bases between the two germline ends. The CDR3 is 15 amino acids. The germline gives CDR1 SQVTM, CDR2 ANQGSEA. This CDR3 reads CSVGQKYSGANVLTF. Here the CDR3 DNA reads TGCAGCGTTGGGCAAAAATACTCTGGGGCCAACGTCCTGACTTTC.

In its sample, this clonotype was seen many times. The chain couples TRBV18 to TRBJ2-1; 13 bases map to TRBD2. Germline V CDR1 and CDR2: KGHSH, LQKENI. The trim removed 4 bases at V and 2 bases at J, leaving 8 bases unmatched. This CDR3 comprises 18 residues. CDR3 amino acids: CASSRTIGTSGTYNEQFF. In nucleotides, the CDR3 is TGTGCCAGCTCACGCACGATTGGGACTAGCGGGACCTACAATGAGCAGTTCTTC.

This clonotype has a handful of counts. The rearrangement uses TRBV11-2 and TRBJ1-5, with 8 bases matching TRBD1. The V gene end was trimmed by 1 base and the J gene end by 2 bases; junction bases not matched to a gene: 10. CDR3 length: 18 residues. Looked up from germline, CDR1 is SGHAT and CDR2 is FQNNGV. The CDR3 nucleotides read TGTGCCAGCAGCTTAGGTATTTCGCGGGGACAGGGCAATCAGCCCCAGCATTTT. It codes for CASSLGISRGQGNQPQHF.

This clonotype was detected many times. V usage is TRBV20-1 and J usage is TRBJ2-7; maybe TRBD2 (5 bases). CDR1 and CDR2 (germline): DFQATT, SNEGSKA (reference sequence). The CDR3 covers 14 residues. V was shortened by 5 bases and J by 3 bases, with 17 bases between the two germline ends. The CDR3 region has the DNA TGCAGTGCTCGAACCGGAGGAAGGGACTACGAGCAGTACTTC. Amino acids: CSARTGGRDYEQYF.

This clonotype was recorded at least ten times. This chain connects TRBV19 to TRBJ2-2; D is unclear. Per germline, CDR1 LNHDA and CDR2 SQIVND (reference sequence). V lost 7 bases to trimming and J lost 1 base, with 10 bases between them. The CDR3 totals 14 residues. CDR3: CASTPGQNTGELFF. CDR3 nucleotide sequence: TGTGCCAGTACCCCGGGCCAGAACACCGGGGAGCTGTTTTTT.

This clonotype was counted many times. This chain connects TRBV28 to TRBJ1-2; D may be TRBD1 (6 bases). This CDR3 is 17 amino acids long. V shed 2 bases and J shed 3 bases, with 19 bases lying between them. Germline V gene data show CDR1 as MDHEN and CDR2 as SYDVKM. The CDR3 DNA sequence: TGTGCCAGCAGTTTAGACCACGAAGGACAGAACGACTATGGCTACACCTTC. It codes for CASSLDHEGQNDYGYTF.